A single T cell receptor (beta chain) is shown here with its context. The sample belongs to a study of CD4 T cells in relation to SARS-CoV-2 and coronaviruses. Study-wide background: Crossreactive spike epitopes shared across donors were mapped to their HLA restriction.

CDR1 SGHVS and CDR2 FNYEAQ come from the germline V gene. CDR3 length: 15 residues. With 3 bases clipped from V and 7 bases from J, the junction kept 11 bases outside the gene matches. Measured with immunoSEQ multiplex PCR; TCRdb has only the in-frame clones, and not every one. The repertoire holds approximately 64,000 clones, with about 94% as singletons. Before the COVID-19 pandemic, during about 2010-2018, CD4+ T cells were taken from unexposed donors. V and J are TRBV7-6 and TRBJ2-7, with 8 bases matching TRBD1. The receptor comes from a human donor in good health. Sample: naive CD4+ T cells from PBMCs. Subset of the sample: naive CD4+ T cells isolated by negative enrichment. CDR3 sequence (DNA): TGTGCCAGCAGCTTGCAGGGGGCGCAACTTGGAGAGCAGTACTTC. Amino acids: CASSLQGAQLGEQYF. Full variable domain (remainder filled in from reference TRBV7-6 and TRBJ2-7): GAGVSQSPRYKVTKRGQDVALRCDPISGHVSLYWYRQALGQGPEFLTYFNYEAQQDKSGLPNDRFSAERPEGSISTLTIQRTEQRDSAMYRCASSLQGAQLGEQYFGPGTRLTVT.